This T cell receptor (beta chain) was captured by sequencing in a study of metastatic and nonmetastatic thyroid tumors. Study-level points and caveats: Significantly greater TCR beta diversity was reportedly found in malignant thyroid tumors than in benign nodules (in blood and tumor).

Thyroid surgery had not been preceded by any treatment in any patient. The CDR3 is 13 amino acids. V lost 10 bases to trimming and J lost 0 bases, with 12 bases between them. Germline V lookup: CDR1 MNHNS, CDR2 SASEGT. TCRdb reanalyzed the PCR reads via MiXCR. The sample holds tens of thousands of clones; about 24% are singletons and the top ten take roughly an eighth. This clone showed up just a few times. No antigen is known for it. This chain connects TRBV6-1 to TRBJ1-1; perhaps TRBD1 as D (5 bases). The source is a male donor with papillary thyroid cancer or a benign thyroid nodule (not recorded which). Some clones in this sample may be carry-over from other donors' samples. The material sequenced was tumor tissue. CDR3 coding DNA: TGTGCCATAAGGGGACCTATGAACACTGAAGCTTTCTTT. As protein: CAIRGPMNTEAFF.